What follows describes a single T cell receptor beta chain. The data were taken from a study of blood T cell repertoires in COVID-19. Study details: Some COVID-19 samples were acute and others convalescent; all came from the United States, Italy and Spain.

Some clones are missing from TCRdb's copy, which holds only in-frame ones; the method was immunoSEQ multiplex PCR. The sample holds approximately 170,000 clones, around 84% seen once. V was clipped by 1 base and J by 6 bases; unmatched bases: 2. The CDR3 sequence is 13 residues long. Germline V CDR1 and CDR2: LNHNV, YYDKDF (reference sequence). The TCR sequence derives from a woman aged 45 to 65 who had recovered from COVID-19. The sequencing sample was made of PBMCs or T cells enriched from blood (not recorded which). The chain links TRBV15 to TRBJ2-7, with TRBD2 matching over 8 bases. CDR3 in amino acids: CATSRGREGEQYF. In nucleotides, the CDR3 is TGTGCCACCAGCAGAGGTCGGGAGGGCGAGCAGTACTTC.